This T cell receptor (beta chain) was profiled in a study of blood T cell repertoires in COVID-19. As for the study in general: Italy, Spain and the United States were the sources of the convalescent and acute COVID-19 samples.

Assay used: immunoSEQ multiplex PCR; TCRdb lists only in-frame clones, some missing. Altogether roughly 220,000 clones are present, around 85% being singletons, with the ten largest covering about 1.3%. This CDR3 spans 13 amino acids. Germline CDR1 reads MNHEY; CDR2 reads SVGAGI. V gave up 5 bases and J gave up 9 bases; unmatched junction bases: 5. Across over 20 US areas, participants ranged in age from about 18 to 100 years. Cohort assignment relied on participant-reported clinical history. This clone was seen a few times. V is TRBV6-5 and J is TRBJ2-1; 9 bases fit TRBD1. Source material: PBMCs or T cells enriched from blood (not recorded which). The receptor's source is a woman in her thirties or forties with acute COVID-19. CDR3 nucleotides: TGTGCCAGCAGTACACAGGGGGCTGGTGAGCAGTTCTTC. Protein sequence: CASSTQGAGEQFF.